A selection of T cell receptor beta chains follows, all from one sample in a study of shared clonotypes between healthy human individuals. Assay used: immunoSEQ multiplex PCR; TCRdb lists only in-frame clones, some missing. The table records some 600,000 clones, approximately 96% of them present only once. The sample consisted of naive CD8+ T cells sorted from blood. The receptors originated from a woman between 25 and 40 years old in good health. CDR3s include the opening cysteine and the closing phenylalanine or tryptophan. The order of the fields is D gene, V gene, clone size, J gene, CDR3 DNA, CDR3 protein. A D gene is named only where the DNA matches it firmly. For some rows the clone size is stated as once, few or many, or as a class when expanded; others skip it.

>.|TRBV5-1|.|TRBJ2-7
TGCGCCAGCAGCTTGCCCAGCTACGAGCAGTACTTC
CASSLPSYEQYF
>.|TRBV28|.|TRBJ2-2
TGTGCCAGCAGCCAAAACACCGGGGAGCTGTTTTTT
CASSQNTGELFF
>.|TRBV21-1|.|TRBJ2-7
TGTGCCAGCAGCCTAAGGCCCAGGGATAACGAGCAGTACTTC
CASSLRPRDNEQYF
>.|TRBV5-1|.|TRBJ2-6
TGCGCCAGCAGCGGGGCGGGCGGGGCCAACGTCCTGACTTTC
CASSGAGGANVLTF
>TRBD2|TRBV9|.|TRBJ2-5
TGTGCCAGCAGCCCAGGGAGGGGTGAAGAGACCCAGTACTTC
CASSPGRGEETQYF
>.|TRBV28|.|TRBJ1-2
TGTGTCAGCAGTCCCCGATCGATCAACTATGGCTACACCTTC
CVSSPRSINYGYTF
>.|TRBV18|.|TRBJ2-5
TGTGCCAGCTCACCACCTTTAGAGACCCAGTACTTC
CASSPPLETQYF
>.|TRBV4-1|.|TRBJ1-2
TGCGCCAGCAGACAGACGCAGGGTTGGGACTATGGCTACACCTTC
CASRQTQGWDYGYTF
>TRBD1|TRBV7-9|.|TRBJ1-5
TGTGCCAGCAGCTTAGGGACAGGGTTCAATCAGCCCCAGCATTTT
CASSLGTGFNQPQHF
>TRBD2|TRBV5-1|.|TRBJ2-5
TGCGCCAGCAGTCTAGCGGGAGGCCGACGGACCCAGTACTTC
CASSLAGGRRTQYF
>.|TRBV9|.|TRBJ1-2
TGTGCCAGCAGCGTAGGAGCAGGGGACTATGGCTACACCTTC
CASSVGAGDYGYTF
>.|TRBV27|once|TRBJ2-7
TGTGCCAGCATGGGGTCCACCGGGGAGCAGTACTTC
CASMGSTGEQYF
>.|TRBV16|.|TRBJ2-7
TGTGCCAGCAGCCAATATCGGGGTGCCGCCTCCTACGAGCAGTACTTC
CASSQYRGAASYEQYF
>.|TRBV6-5|.|TRBJ2-7
TGTGCCAGCAGTTACTCGGCAGGGAGCAACCACGAGCAGTACTTC
CASSYSAGSNHEQYF
>TRBD1|TRBV4-2|.|TRBJ2-3
TGTGCCAGCAGCCCAAGGGGACAGGGCGGGATAGATACGCAGTATTTT
CASSPRGQGGIDTQYF
>TRBD2|TRBV29-1|.|TRBJ2-7
TGCAGCGTTAGACCGGGACTAGACTCATCCTACGAGCAGTACTTC
CSVRPGLDSSYEQYF
>.|TRBV4-2|.|TRBJ2-5
TGTGCCAGCAGCTTGGTAGCGGAGGAGACCCAGTACTTC
CASSLVAEETQYF
>.|TRBV7-9|.|TRBJ2-7
TGTGCCAGCAGCACAACACCTTCCCTCCTCTACGAGCAGTACTTC
CASSTTPSLLYEQYF
>.|TRBV9|once|TRBJ1-2
TGTGCCAGCAGCGTAGTAAGGGGAGGCGACTATGGCTACACCTTC
CASSVVRGGDYGYTF
>.|TRBV7-8|.|TRBJ1-5
TGTGCCAGCAGCCCTTGGGGCGAGGGAGACAGGTGGAGCAATCAGCCCCAGCATTTT
CASSPWGEGDRWSNQPQHF
>.|TRBV19|.|TRBJ1-2
TGTGCCACGGGGCAGAGCTATGGCTACACCTTC
CATGQSYGYTF
>TRBD2|TRBV28|.|TRBJ2-3
TGTGCCAGCAGTCAATTAGCGGGAGCACTTACAGATACGCAGTATTTT
CASSQLAGALTDTQYF
>.|TRBV27|.|TRBJ2-2
TGTGCCAGCAGTTTAGGTATCAGGGCCGGGGAGCTGTTTTTT
CASSLGIRAGELFF
>.|TRBV5-6|.|TRBJ1-4
TGTGCCAGCAGCTGGGGGATGGGTGAAAAACTGTTTTTT
CASSWGMGEKLFF
>TRBD1|TRBV27|.|TRBJ2-7
TGTGCCAGCAGTCTGGGGACAGGCATAACGGGGCAGTACTTC
CASSLGTGITGQYF
>TRBD2|TRBV5-1|.|TRBJ2-1
TGCGCCAGCAGCTTGCGACTAGCGGGCCAAAATGAGCAGTTCTTC
CASSLRLAGQNEQFF
>.|TRBV14|once|TRBJ2-5
TGTGCCAGCAGCCCGAGGATCGTGCCCCAGTGGGAGACCCAGTACTTC
CASSPRIVPQWETQYF
>.|TRBV27|.|TRBJ2-1
TGTGCCAGCAGTTTAGGGCCAGGCGCCTACAATGAGCAGTTCTTC
CASSLGPGAYNEQFF
>TRBD1|TRBV27|.|TRBJ2-1
TGTGCCAGCAGTGGGGGACAGGGGGAGTACAATGAGCAGTTCTTC
CASSGGQGEYNEQFF
>TRBD2|TRBV29-1|.|TRBJ2-1
TGCAGCGCCATAGCGGGAGCCGGGAATGAGCAGTTCTTC
CSAIAGAGNEQFF
>TRBD1|TRBV7-9|.|TRBJ2-7
TGTGCCAGCAGCTTAGGAGGGGGCAGTTACGAGCAGTACTTC
CASSLGGGSYEQYF
>.|TRBV19|.|TRBJ2-1
TGTGCCAGTAGTATAGCGGTAACAACTTCTCGTGAGCAGTTCTTC
CASSIAVTTSREQFF
>TRBD2|TRBV2|.|TRBJ2-1
TGTGCCAGCAGTGAAGTCAGCGGGAGAGTCTCCTACAATGAGCAGTTCTTC
CASSEVSGRVSYNEQFF
>TRBD2|TRBV11-2|.|TRBJ2-3
TGTGCCAGCAGCGAGGGACTAGCGGGAGCCCTCGGGACAGATACGCAGTATTTT
CASSEGLAGALGTDTQYF
>.|TRBV18|.|TRBJ2-7
TGTGCCAGCTCACCAAACCCAGGCAACTACGATCCGGTTTTACGGCAGTACTTC
CASSPNPGNYDPVLRQYF
>.|TRBV28|.|TRBJ1-5
TGTGCCAGCAGTTTCGTGGGAGCAGGGAATCAGCCCCAGCATTTT
CASSFVGAGNQPQHF
>.|TRBV5-6|.|TRBJ2-7
TGTGCCAGCAGCTTGGCGCCCTCCTCCTACGAGCAGTACTTC
CASSLAPSSYEQYF
>.|TRBV4-1|.|TRBJ1-5
TGCGCCAGCAGCCAAGAACGACAGGCCCCCCAGCATTTT
CASSQERQAPQHF
>.|TRBV4-1|.|TRBJ2-1
TGCGCCAGCAGGGCCCGGGCCAGCTACAATGAGCAGTTCTTC
CASRARASYNEQFF
>TRBD2|TRBV7-9|.|TRBJ2-1
TGTGCCAGCAGCCCGGGGACTAGCGGGACACACAATGAGCAGTTCTTC
CASSPGTSGTHNEQFF
>.|TRBV28|.|TRBJ2-7
TGTGCCAGCACCCGGGGGAGGAACATCCACGAGCAGTACTTC
CASTRGRNIHEQYF
>.|TRBV2|.|TRBJ2-7
TGTGCCAGCAGGGGGACCGTCGACTACGAGCAGTACTTC
CASRGTVDYEQYF
>.|TRBV10-1|few|TRBJ2-2
TGCGCCAGAAGACATTCAGAGAACACCGGGGAGCTGTTTTTT
CARRHSENTGELFF
>TRBD2|TRBV7-9|.|TRBJ2-3
TGTGCCAGCAGCCCAGACCTAGCGGGACTATCGGCAGATACGCAGTATTTT
CASSPDLAGLSADTQYF
>.|TRBV9|once|TRBJ2-1
TGTGCCAGCAGCGTAGTGGACTTCAGCTCCTACAATGAGCAGTTCTTC
CASSVVDFSSYNEQFF
>TRBD1|TRBV10-1|once|TRBJ1-1
TGCGCCAGCAGCAGGGACAGGGGGAACACTGAAGCTTTCTTT
CASSRDRGNTEAFF
>.|TRBV6-1|.|TRBJ2-7
TGTGCCAGCAGTGATCTAAGGGAGGTTTCCTACGAGCAGTACTTC
CASSDLREVSYEQYF